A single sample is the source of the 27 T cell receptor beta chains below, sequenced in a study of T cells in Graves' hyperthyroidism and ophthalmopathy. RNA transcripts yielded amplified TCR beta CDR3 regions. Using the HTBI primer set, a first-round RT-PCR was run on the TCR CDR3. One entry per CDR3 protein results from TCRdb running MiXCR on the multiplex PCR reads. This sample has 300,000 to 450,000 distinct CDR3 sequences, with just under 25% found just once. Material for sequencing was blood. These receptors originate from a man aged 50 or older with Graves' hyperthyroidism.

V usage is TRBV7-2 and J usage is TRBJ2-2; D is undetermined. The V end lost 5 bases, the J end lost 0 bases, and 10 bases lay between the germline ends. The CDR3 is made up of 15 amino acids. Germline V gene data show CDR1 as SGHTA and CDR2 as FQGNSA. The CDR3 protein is CASSLGSTNTGELFF. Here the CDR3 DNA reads TGTGCCAGCAGCCTAGGCAGCACGAACACCGGGGAGCTGTTTTTT. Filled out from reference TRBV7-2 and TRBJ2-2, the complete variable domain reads GAGVSQSPSNKVTEKGKDVELRCDPISGHTALYWYRQSLGQGLEFLIYFQGNSAPDKSGLPSDRFSAERTGGSVSTLTIQRTQQEDSAVYLCASSLGSTNTGELFFGEGSRLTVL.

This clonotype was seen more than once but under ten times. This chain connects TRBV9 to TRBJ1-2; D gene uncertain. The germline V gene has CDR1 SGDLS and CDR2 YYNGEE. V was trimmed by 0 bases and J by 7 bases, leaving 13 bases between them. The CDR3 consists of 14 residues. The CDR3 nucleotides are TGTGCCAGCAGCGTAGAGGTCGGAGACTCTGGCTACACCTTC. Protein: CASSVEVGDSGYTF.

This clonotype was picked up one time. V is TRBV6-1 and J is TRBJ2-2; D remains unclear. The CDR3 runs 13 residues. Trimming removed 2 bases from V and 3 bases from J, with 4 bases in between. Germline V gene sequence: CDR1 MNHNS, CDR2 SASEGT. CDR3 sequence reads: CASSELDTGELFF. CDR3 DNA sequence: TGTGCCAGCAGTGAACTGGACACCGGGGAGCTGTTTTTT.

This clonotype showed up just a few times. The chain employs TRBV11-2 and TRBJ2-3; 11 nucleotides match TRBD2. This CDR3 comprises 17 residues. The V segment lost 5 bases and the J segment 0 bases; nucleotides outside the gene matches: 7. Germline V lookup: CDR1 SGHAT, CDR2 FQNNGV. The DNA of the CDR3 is TGTGCCAGCAGCCCGGGACTAGCGGAGAGTAGCACAGATACGCAGTATTTT. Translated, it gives CASSPGLAESSTDTQYF.

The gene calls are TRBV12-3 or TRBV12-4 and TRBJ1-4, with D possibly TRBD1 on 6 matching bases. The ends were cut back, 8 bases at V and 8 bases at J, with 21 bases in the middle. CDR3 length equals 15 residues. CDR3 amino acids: CASCRSTGPGEKLFF. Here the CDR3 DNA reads TGTGCCAGCTGCCGATCGACAGGCCCTGGGGAAAAACTGTTTTTT.

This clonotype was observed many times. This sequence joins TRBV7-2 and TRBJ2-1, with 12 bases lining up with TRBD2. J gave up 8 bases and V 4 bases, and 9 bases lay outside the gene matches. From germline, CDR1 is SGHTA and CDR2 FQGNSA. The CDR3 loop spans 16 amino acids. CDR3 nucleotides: TGTGCCAGCAGCTCGCTAGCGGGAGGGCCCCCTCATGAGCAGTTCTTC. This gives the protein CASSSLAGGPPHEQFF. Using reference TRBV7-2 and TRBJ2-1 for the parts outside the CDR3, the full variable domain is GAGVSQSPSNKVTEKGKDVELRCDPISGHTALYWYRQSLGQGLEFLIYFQGNSAPDKSGLPSDRFSAERTGGSVSTLTIQRTQQEDSAVYLCASSSLAGGPPHEQFFGPGTRLTVL.

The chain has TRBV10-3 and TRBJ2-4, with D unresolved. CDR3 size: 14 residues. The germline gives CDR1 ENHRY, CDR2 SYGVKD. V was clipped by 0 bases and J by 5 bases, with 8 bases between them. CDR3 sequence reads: CAISESSAENIQYF. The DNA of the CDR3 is TGTGCCATCAGTGAGTCGTCGGCGGAAAACATTCAGTACTTC.

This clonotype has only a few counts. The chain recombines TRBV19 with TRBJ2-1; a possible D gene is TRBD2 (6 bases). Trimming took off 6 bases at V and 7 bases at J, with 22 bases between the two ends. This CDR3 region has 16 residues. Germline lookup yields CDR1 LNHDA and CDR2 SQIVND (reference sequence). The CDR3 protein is CASSPTSLGEANEQFF. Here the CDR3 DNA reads TGTGCCAGTAGCCCGACCTCCTTAGGGGAGGCTAATGAGCAGTTCTTC.

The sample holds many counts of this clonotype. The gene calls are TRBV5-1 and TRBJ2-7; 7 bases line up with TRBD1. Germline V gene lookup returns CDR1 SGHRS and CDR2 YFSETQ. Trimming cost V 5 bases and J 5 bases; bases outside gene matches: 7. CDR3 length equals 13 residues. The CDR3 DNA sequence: TGCGCCAGCAGTCTTGACAGGGACCACGAGCAGTACTTC. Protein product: CASSLDRDHEQYF.

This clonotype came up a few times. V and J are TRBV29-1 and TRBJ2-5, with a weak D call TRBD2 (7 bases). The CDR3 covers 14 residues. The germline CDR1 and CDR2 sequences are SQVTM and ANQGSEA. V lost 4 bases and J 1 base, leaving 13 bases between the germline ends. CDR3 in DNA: TGCAGCGTTGCGGCGGGGGCCCTCCAAGAGACCCAGTACTTC. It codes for CSVAAGALQETQYF. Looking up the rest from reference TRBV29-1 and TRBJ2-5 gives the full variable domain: SAVISQKPSRDICQRGTSLTIQCQVDSQVTMMFWYRQQPGQSLTLIATANQGSEATYESGFVIDKFPISRPNLTFSTLTVSNMSPEDSSIYLCSVAAGALQETQYFGPGTRLLVL.

The CDR3 nucleotides read TGCGCCAGCAGCCAAGGAAGCAGGGGGGGAGAAAAACTGTTTTTT. Amino acid sequence: CASSQGSRGGEKLFF. V usage is TRBV4-1 and J usage is TRBJ1-4; 7 nucleotides agree with TRBD1. The V and J ends lost 1 base and 8 bases, in that order; junction bases with no gene match: 7. Germline V gene sequence: CDR1 MGHRA, CDR2 YSYEKL. The CDR3 has 15 amino acids.

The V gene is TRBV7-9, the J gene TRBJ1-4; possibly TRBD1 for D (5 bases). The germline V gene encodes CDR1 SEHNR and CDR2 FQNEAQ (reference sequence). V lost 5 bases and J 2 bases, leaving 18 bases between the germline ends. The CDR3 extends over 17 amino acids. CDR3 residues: CASSLGARLPTNEKLFF. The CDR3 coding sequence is TGTGCCAGCAGCCTCGGGGCTCGACTGCCGACTAATGAAAAACTGTTTTTT.

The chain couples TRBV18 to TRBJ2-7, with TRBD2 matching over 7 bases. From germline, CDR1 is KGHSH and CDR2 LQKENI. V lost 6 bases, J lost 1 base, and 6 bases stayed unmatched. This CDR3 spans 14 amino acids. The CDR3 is CASSLQRGSYEQYF. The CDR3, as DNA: TGTGCCAGCTCCCTCCAGCGGGGATCCTACGAGCAGTACTTC.

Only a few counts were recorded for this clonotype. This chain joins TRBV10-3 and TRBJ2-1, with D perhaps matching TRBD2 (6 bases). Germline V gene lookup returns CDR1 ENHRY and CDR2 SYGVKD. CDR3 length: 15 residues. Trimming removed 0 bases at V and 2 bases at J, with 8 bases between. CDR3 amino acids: CAISESGGTYNEQFF. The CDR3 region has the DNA TGTGCCATCAGTGAGTCTGGCGGGACCTACAATGAGCAGTTCTTC.

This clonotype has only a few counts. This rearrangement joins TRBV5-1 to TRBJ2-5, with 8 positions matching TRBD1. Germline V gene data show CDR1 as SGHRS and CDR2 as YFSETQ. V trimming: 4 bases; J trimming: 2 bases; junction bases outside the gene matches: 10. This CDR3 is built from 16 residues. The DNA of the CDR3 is TGCGCCAGCAGCCACCCGGACAGGGAAATACAAGAGACCCAGTACTTC. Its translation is CASSHPDREIQETQYF.

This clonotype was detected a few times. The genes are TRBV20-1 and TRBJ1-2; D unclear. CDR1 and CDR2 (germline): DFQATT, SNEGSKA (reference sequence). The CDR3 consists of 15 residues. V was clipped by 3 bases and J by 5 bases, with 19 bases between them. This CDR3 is CSASLREAARYGYTF. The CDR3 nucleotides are TGCAGTGCTAGCTTACGGGAGGCGGCGCGGTATGGCTACACCTTC.

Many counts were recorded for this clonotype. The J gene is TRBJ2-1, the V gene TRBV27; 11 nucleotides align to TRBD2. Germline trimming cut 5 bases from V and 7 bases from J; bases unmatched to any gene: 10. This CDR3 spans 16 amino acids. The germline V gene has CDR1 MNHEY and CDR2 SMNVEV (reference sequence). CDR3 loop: CASSARLAGKSNEQFF. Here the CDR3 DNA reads TGTGCCAGCAGTGCCCGACTAGCGGGAAAATCGAATGAGCAGTTCTTC.

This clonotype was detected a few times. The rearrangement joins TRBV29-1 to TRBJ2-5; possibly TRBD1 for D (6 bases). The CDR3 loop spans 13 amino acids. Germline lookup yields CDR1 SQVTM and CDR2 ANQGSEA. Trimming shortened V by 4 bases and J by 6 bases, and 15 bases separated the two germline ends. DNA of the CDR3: TGCAGCGTTGGTCATCAGGGGTTAAAGACCCAGTACTTC. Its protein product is CSVGHQGLKTQYF.

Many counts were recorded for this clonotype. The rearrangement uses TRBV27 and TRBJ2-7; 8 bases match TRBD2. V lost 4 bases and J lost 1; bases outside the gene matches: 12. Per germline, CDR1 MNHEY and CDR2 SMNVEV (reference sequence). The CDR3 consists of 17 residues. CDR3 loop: CASSSLFRLAGSYEQYF. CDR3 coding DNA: TGTGCCAGCAGTTCCCTGTTTAGGCTAGCGGGTTCCTACGAGCAGTACTTC.

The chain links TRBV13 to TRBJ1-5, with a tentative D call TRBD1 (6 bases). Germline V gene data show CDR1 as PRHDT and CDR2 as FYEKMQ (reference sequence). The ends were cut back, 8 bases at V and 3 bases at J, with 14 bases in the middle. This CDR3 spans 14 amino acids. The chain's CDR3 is CASAIGQSNQPQHF. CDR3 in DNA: TGTGCCAGCGCGATCGGACAGTCCAATCAGCCCCAGCATTTT. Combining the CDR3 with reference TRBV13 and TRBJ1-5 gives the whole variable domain AAGVIQSPRHLIKEKRETATLKCYPIPRHDTVYWYQQGPGQDPQFLISFYEKMQSDKGSIPDRFSAQQFSDYHSELNMSSLELGDSALYFCASAIGQSNQPQHFGDGTRLSIL.

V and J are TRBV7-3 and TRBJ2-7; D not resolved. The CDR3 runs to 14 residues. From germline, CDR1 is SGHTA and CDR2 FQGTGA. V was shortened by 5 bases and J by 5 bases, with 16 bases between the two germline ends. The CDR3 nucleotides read TGTGCCAGCAGCCCCCGGGTCTCGGAACACGAGCAGTACTTC. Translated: CASSPRVSEHEQYF.

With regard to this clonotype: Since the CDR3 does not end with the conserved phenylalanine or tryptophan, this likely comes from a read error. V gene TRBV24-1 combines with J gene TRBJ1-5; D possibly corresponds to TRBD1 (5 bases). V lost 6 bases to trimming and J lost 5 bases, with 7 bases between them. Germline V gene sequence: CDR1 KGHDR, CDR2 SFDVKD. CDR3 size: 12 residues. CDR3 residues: CATSRGDQPQHL. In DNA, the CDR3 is TGTGCCACCAGTAGGGGTGATCAGCCCCAGCATCTT.

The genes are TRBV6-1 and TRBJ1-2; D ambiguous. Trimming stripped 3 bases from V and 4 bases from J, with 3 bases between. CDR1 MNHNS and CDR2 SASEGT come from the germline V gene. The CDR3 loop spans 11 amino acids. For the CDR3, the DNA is TGTGCCAGCAGTGAGCTCTATGGCTACACCTTC. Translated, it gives CASSELYGYTF.

The CDR3: CASSPPAGGRNEKLFF. CDR3 sequence (DNA): TGTGCCAGCAGCCCCCCCGCAGGGGGCAGGAATGAAAAACTGTTTTTT. This sequence joins TRBV9 and TRBJ1-4, with TRBD1 matching 8 bases. The CDR3 is made up of 16 amino acids. Losses at the gene ends were 4 bases for V and 5 bases for J; bases not matched to a gene: 10. Germline assignment: CDR1 SGDLS and CDR2 YYNGEE.

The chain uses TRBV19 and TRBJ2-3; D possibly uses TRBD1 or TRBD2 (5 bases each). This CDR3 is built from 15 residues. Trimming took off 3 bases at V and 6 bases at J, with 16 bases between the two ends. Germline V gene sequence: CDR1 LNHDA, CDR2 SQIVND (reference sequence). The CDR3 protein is CASSMGDPGFDTQYF. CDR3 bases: TGTGCCAGTAGTATGGGGGACCCAGGTTTCGATACGCAGTATTTT.

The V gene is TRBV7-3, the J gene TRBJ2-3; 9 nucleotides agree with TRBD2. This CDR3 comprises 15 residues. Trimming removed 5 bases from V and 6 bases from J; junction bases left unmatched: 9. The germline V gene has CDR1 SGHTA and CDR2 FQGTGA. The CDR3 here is CASSISSGAFDTQYF. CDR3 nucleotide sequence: TGTGCCAGCAGCATCTCTAGCGGGGCATTCGATACGCAGTATTTT. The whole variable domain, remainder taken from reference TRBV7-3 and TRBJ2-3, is GAGVSQTPSNKVTEKGKYVELRCDPISGHTALYWYRQSLGQGPEFLIYFQGTGAADDSGLPNDRFFAVRPEGSVSTLKIQRTERGDSAVYLCASSISSGAFDTQYFGPGTRLTVL.

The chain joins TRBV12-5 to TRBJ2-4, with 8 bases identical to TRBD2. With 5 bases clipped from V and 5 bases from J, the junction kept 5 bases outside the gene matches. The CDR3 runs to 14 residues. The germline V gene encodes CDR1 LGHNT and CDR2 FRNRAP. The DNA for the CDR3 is TGTGCTAGTGGTCGGGGGGGGATGGAAAACATTCAGTACTTC. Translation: CASGRGGMENIQYF.